This is a list of T cell receptor beta chains from one sample in a study of human T cells and chemical hapten exposure. From the RACE reads, TCRdb called clonotypes with MiXCR, one entry per CDR3 protein. The sample gives around 160,000 distinct CDR3 sequences, roughly 15% of which show up once; 1.5% to 2% is in the top ten. The specimen comprised whole blood, sampled in connection with sensitization to the hapten diphenylcyclopropenone (DPC). These receptors came from a woman in her 30s with alopecia areata. Some clones in this sample may be carry-over from other donors' samples. The CDR3 runs from the conserved cysteine through the conserved F or W. D genes are given only for firm matches. Some rows have no size entry. The others give once, few or many, or a class for an expanded clone.

CASNAGTGNYGYTF TGTGCCAGCAACGCCGGGACGGGGAACTATGGCTACACCTTC TRBJ1-2 . . TRBV6-2/TRBV6-3
CASSRDNRNSPLHF TGTGCCAGCAGTCGGGACAACAGGAATTCACCCCTCCACTTT TRBJ1-6 . . TRBV28
CASSFTGGTTGELFF TGTGCCAGCAGCTTCACAGGGGGGACCACCGGGGAGCTGTTTTTT TRBJ2-2 TRBD1 few TRBV7-2
CASRTGPNQPQHF TGTGCCAGCAGGACAGGGCCCAATCAGCCCCAGCATTTT TRBJ1-5 TRBD1 few TRBV27
CASSLYGYTF TGTGCCAGCAGCTTATATGGCTACACCTTC TRBJ1-2 . . TRBV11-1
CSVEFVETGFYEQYF TGCAGCGTTGAATTCGTCGAGACAGGGTTCTACGAGCAGTACTTC TRBJ2-7 TRBD1 . TRBV29-1
CASSRGTYGYTF TGTGCCAGTAGTCGCGGGACCTATGGCTACACCTTC TRBJ1-2 . . TRBV19
CSARLAGGTYEQYF TGCAGTGCTCGGTTAGCGGGGGGAACCTACGAGCAGTACTTC TRBJ2-7 TRBD2 . TRBV20-1
CASSYSGINEQFF TGTGCCAGCAGTTACTCAGGGATCAATGAGCAGTTCTTC TRBJ2-1 . many TRBV6-5
CSASRGRITGELFF TGCAGTGCTAGCCGGGGGCGCATCACCGGGGAGCTGTTTTTT TRBJ2-2 . few TRBV20-1
CASSSGPSNSPLHF TGTGCCAGCAGCTCCGGGCCTTCTAATTCACCCCTCCACTTT TRBJ1-6 . . TRBV7-3
CASSFMGGPANQPQHF TGTGCCAGCAGCTTTATGGGGGGCCCTGCCAATCAGCCCCAGCATTTT TRBJ1-5 . . TRBV5-6
CASSRTGNSGNTIYF TGTGCCAGTAGCCGAACAGGGAACTCTGGAAACACCATATATTTT TRBJ1-3 . . TRBV19
CASSSRGGEYNEQFF TGTGCCAGCAGCTCTCGCGGGGGGGAATACAATGAGCAGTTCTTC TRBJ2-1 TRBD2 few TRBV9
CASSNKGPQNGQQPQHF TGTGCCAGCAGTAATAAGGGCCCTCAGAACGGCCAACAGCCCCAGCATTTT TRBJ1-5 . . TRBV27
CASSLGLGLAGGFRQETQYF TGTGCCAGCAGTTTAGGTCTGGGACTAGCGGGGGGTTTTCGACAAGAGACCCAGTACTTC TRBJ2-5 TRBD2 few TRBV12-3/TRBV12-4
CASSIGGNNNSPLHF TGTGCCAGTAGTATAGGAGGGAATAATAATTCACCCCTCCACTTT TRBJ1-6 . many TRBV19
CASSLRAGGNTEAFF TGTGCCAGCAGCTTACGAGCAGGGGGGAACACTGAAGCTTTCTTT TRBJ1-1 TRBD1 . TRBV7-9
CASSQVGMAGTGKETQYF TGTGCCAGCAGCCAAGTCGGGATGGCCGGAACCGGGAAAGAGACCCAGTACTTC TRBJ2-5 . . TRBV4-2
CASSFPGEKDSPLHF TGTGCCAGCAGTTTCCCAGGGGAGAAGGATTCACCCCTCCACTTT TRBJ1-6 . few TRBV12-3/TRBV12-4
CASSERGNYGNQPQHF TGCGCCAGCAGTGAACGGGGAAACTACGGCAATCAGCCCCAGCATTTT TRBJ1-5 . many TRBV10-2
CASSWDRGRTDTQYF TGTGCCAGCAGCTGGGACAGGGGGCGCACAGATACGCAGTATTTT TRBJ2-3 TRBD1 . TRBV7-6
CASSTSGYQPQHF TGTGCCAGCAGTACATCGGGATATCAGCCCCAGCATTTT TRBJ1-5 . many TRBV6-5
CASSVTGYTDTQYF TGTGCCAGTAGCGTCACAGGGTATACAGATACGCAGTATTTT TRBJ2-3 . once TRBV19
CASSFVPETQYF TGTGCCAGCAGTTTCGTCCCGGAGACCCAGTACTTC TRBJ2-5 . . TRBV28
CASSPSGGTTGELFF TGTGCCAGCAGCCCCAGTGGGGGGACCACCGGGGAGCTGTTTTTT TRBJ2-2 . few TRBV7-3
CAISRGDYNEQFF TGTGCCATCAGCCGGGGGGACTACAATGAGCAGTTCTTC TRBJ2-1 TRBD2 . TRBV10-3
CSAGPLGGGYNEQFF TGCAGTGCTGGCCCCTTGGGGGGAGGGTACAATGAGCAGTTCTTC TRBJ2-1 TRBD2 . TRBV20-1
CASSSIGLEFNF TGTGCCAGCAGCTCTATAGGGTTGGAATTCAACTTC TRBJ2-7 . few TRBV7-6
CASSPDNSGNTEAFF TGTGCCAGCTCACCCGACAACTCCGGGAACACTGAAGCTTTCTTT TRBJ1-1 . few TRBV18
CASSPPRPPGELFF TGCGCCAGCAGCCCACCTCGGCCTCCCGGGGAGCTGTTTTTT TRBJ2-2 . . TRBV5-1